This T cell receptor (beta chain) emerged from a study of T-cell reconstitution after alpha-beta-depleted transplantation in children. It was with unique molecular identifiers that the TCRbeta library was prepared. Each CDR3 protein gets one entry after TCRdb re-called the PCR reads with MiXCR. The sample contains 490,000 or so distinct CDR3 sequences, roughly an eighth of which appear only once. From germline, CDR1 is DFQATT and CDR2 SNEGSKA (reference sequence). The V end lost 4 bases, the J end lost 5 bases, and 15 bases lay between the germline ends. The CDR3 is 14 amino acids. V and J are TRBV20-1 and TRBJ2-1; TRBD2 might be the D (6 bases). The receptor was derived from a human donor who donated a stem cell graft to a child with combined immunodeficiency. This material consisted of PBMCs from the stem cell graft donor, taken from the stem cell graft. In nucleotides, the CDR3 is TGCAGTGCTAATTCGAGGGAGGCACACAATGAGCAGTTCTTC. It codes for CSANSREAHNEQFF.